This passage covers 22 T cell receptor beta chains from one sample sequenced in a study of T-cell reconstitution after alpha-beta-depleted transplantation in children. Unique molecular identifiers were used in preparing the TCRbeta library. A single record per CDR3 protein comes from TCRdb applying MiXCR to the PCR reads. The sample contains approximately 150,000 distinct CDR3 sequences, about 9% of which appear only once. The sample in question was PBMCs, mostly from graft donor cells, obtained 180 days after TCRalphabeta/CD19-depleted stem cell transplant. The receptor set was obtained from a female patient between 2 and 15 years old who had a stem cell transplant for congenital amegakaryocytic thrombocytopenia, so the T cells may come from the graft donor.

The chain couples TRBV4-3 to TRBJ1-1; D may be TRBD1 (5 bases). The length of the CDR3 is 17 residues. The V end was cut by 1 base, the J end by 3 bases, with 18 bases between. Germline V gene sequence: CDR1 LGHNA, CDR2 YSLEER. As DNA, the CDR3 is TGCGCCAGCAGCCAAGCGGCCCGACGGGGGAGAGACACTGAAGCTTTCTTT. Its protein is CASSQAARRGRDTEAFF.

This clonotype was observed a handful of times. The chain joins TRBV6-6 to TRBJ2-3; D is undetermined. Between the trimmed V and J ends, which lost 6 bases and 4 bases, there was a span of 5 bases. The CDR3 totals 11 residues. Germline values: CDR1 MNHNY, CDR2 SVGAGI (reference sequence). DNA of the CDR3: TGTGCCAGCAGAGGGTCAGATACGCAGTATTTT. Amino acids: CASRGSDTQYF.

This clonotype was seen at least ten times. The rearrangement uses TRBV20-1 and TRBJ1-4; TRBD1 matches at 7 bases. The CDR3 runs 14 residues. V trimming: 6 bases; J trimming: 5 bases; junction bases outside the gene matches: 9. The germline V gene encodes CDR1 DFQATT and CDR2 SNEGSKA (reference sequence). CDR3 bases: TGCAGTGCAGCGGCCGGGACAGAGAATGAAAAACTGTTTTTT. This sequence encodes CSAAAGTENEKLFF.

This clonotype was found a few times. The rearrangement joins TRBV12-3 or TRBV12-4 to TRBJ2-1; no clear D. The V and J ends lost 3 bases and 6 bases respectively, with 6 bases between them. The CDR3 spans 12 residues. In DNA, the CDR3 is TGTGCCAGCAGTTTTCACGGCAATGAGCAGTTCTTC. Its protein product is CASSFHGNEQFF.

This clonotype occurred many times. J is TRBJ1-3 and V is TRBV19, with unresolved D. CDR3 length equals 11 residues. CDR1 and CDR2 (germline): LNHDA, SQIVND (reference sequence). CDR3 loop: CGVSSGNTIYF. The CDR3, as DNA: TGTGGAGTGAGCTCTGGAAACACCATATATTTT. The full variable domain, its missing parts supplied by reference TRBV19 and TRBJ1-3, is DGGITQSPKYLFRKEGQNVTLSCEQNLNHDAMYWYRQDPGQGLRLIYYSQIVNDFQKGDIAEGYSVSREKKESFPLTVTSAQKNPTAFYLCGVSSGNTIYFGEGSWLTVV.

This clonotype was counted at least ten times. This rearrangement joins TRBV7-9 to TRBJ2-1, with 8 bases aligning to TRBD1. CDR1 SEHNR and CDR2 FQNEAQ come from the germline V gene (reference sequence). CDR3 length: 14 amino acids. J gave up 6 bases and V 5 bases, and 6 bases lay outside the gene matches. CDR3 DNA sequence: TGTGCCAGCAGCACGGGACAGGTGGGCAATGAGCAGTTCTTC. Its translation: CASSTGQVGNEQFF.

In this sample, this clonotype turned up many times. V usage is TRBV28 and J usage is TRBJ1-6, with 8 bases matching TRBD1. CDR3 length: 16 residues. V trimming: 5 bases; J trimming: 8 bases; junction bases outside the gene matches: 11. Germline loops: CDR1 MDHEN, CDR2 SYDVKM. The CDR3 DNA sequence: TGTGCCAGCAGTAACGACAGGGGTAGAGGTTATTCACCCCTCCACTTT. Amino acid sequence: CASSNDRGRGYSPLHF.

CDR3 amino acids: CASSLSDWRKGSFNQPQHF. The CDR3 DNA is TGTGCCAGCAGCTTAAGTGATTGGCGCAAGGGAAGCTTCAATCAGCCCCAGCATTTT. The chain couples TRBV7-3 to TRBJ1-5; D is unclear. Germline V gene lookup returns CDR1 SGHTA and CDR2 FQGTGA. The ends were cut back, 1 base at V and 3 bases at J, with 22 bases in the middle. This CDR3 is built from 19 residues.

J is TRBJ2-2 and V is TRBV28, with D maybe TRBD1 (5 bases). The length of the CDR3 is 14 residues. With 6 bases removed from V and 1 base from J, the gap between germline ends came to 9 bases. CDR1 is MDHEN and CDR2 is SYDVKM in the germline V gene. This CDR3 is CASSRDRNTGELFF. The CDR3 DNA reads TGTGCCAGCAGCAGGGATAGGAACACCGGGGAGCTGTTTTTT.

This clonotype was observed many times. The chain uses TRBV4-2 and TRBJ2-5, with D possibly TRBD2 on 6 matching bases. The CDR3 runs 14 residues. V was pared by 1 base and J by 4 bases, with 10 bases between. Germline lookup yields CDR1 LGHNA and CDR2 YNFKEQ. The CDR3, as DNA: TGTGCCAGCAGCCAAGTGGCGGGACTAGAGACCCAGTACTTC. This encodes CASSQVAGLETQYF.

The table lists this clonotype with many counts. The chain is built from TRBV10-2 and TRBJ1-5; TRBD1 matches 10 bases. V lost 6 bases, J lost 6 bases, and 2 bases stayed unmatched. This CDR3 has 13 amino acids. The V gene's germline CDR1 is WSHSY and CDR2 SAAADI. CDR3 coding DNA: TGCGCCAGCAGGGACAGGGGGACTCAGCCCCAGCATTTT. This gives the protein CASRDRGTQPQHF.

This clonotype was recorded at least ten times. The chain combines TRBV11-2 with TRBJ2-3; 9 bases are a match to TRBD2. The CDR3 length is 18 residues. Germline values: CDR1 SGHAT, CDR2 FQNNGV. With 5 bases clipped from V and 2 bases from J, the junction kept 14 bases outside the gene matches. The CDR3 is CASSPHPVAGGITDTQYF. The CDR3 DNA follows: TGTGCCAGCAGCCCCCACCCCGTTGCGGGAGGGATCACAGATACGCAGTATTTT.

The gene calls are TRBV7-9 and TRBJ1-4; D not resolved. Germline V gives CDR1 SEHNR, CDR2 FQNEAQ (reference sequence). The CDR3 contains 17 residues. V gave up 0 bases and J gave up 7 bases, with 18 bases separating them. CDR3 region: CASSLAWEKSLIEKLFF. The CDR3 coding sequence is TGTGCCAGCAGCTTAGCTTGGGAGAAATCACTCATTGAAAAACTGTTTTTT.

This clonotype has more than one count but fewer than ten. V and J are TRBV20-1 and TRBJ2-7; maybe TRBD2 (5 bases). The CDR3 runs 12 residues. The ends were cut back, 4 bases at V and 3 bases at J, with 10 bases in the middle. CDR1 and CDR2 (germline): DFQATT, SNEGSKA (reference sequence). The CDR3 here is CSATGLSYEQYF. CDR3 in DNA: TGCAGTGCTACCGGACTGAGCTACGAGCAGTACTTC.

This clonotype came up many times. This chain uses TRBV6-5 with TRBJ1-4; D call uncertain. The CDR3 extends over 15 amino acids. Germline V CDR1 and CDR2: MNHEY, SVGAGI. Trimming took off 6 bases at V and 7 bases at J, with 18 bases between the two ends. CDR3 sequence: CASSYRRGYGEKLFF. The CDR3 DNA reads as TGTGCCAGCAGCTACCGCCGGGGATATGGTGAAAAACTGTTTTTT.

This clonotype has a handful of counts. V usage is TRBV5-5 and J usage is TRBJ1-5, with TRBD1 matching over 7 bases. With V trimmed by 4 bases and J by 3 bases, 4 bases remained unmatched. The CDR3 has 14 amino acids. The V gene's germline CDR1 is SGHKS and CDR2 YYEKEE (reference sequence). The CDR3 DNA reads TGTGCCAGCAGCCCAACAGGGGACAATCAGCCCCAGCATTTT. Encoded protein: CASSPTGDNQPQHF.

The J gene is TRBJ2-3, the V gene TRBV30, with D unclear. The germline V gene encodes CDR1 GTSNPN and CDR2 SVGIG (reference sequence). Trimming cost V 3 bases and J 2 bases, with 12 bases left between them. The CDR3 length is 14 residues. CDR3 sequence reads: CAWRPGPHTDTQYF. CDR3 nucleotides: TGTGCCTGGAGACCGGGCCCCCACACAGATACGCAGTATTTT.

This clonotype was counted ten times or more. J is TRBJ1-1 and V is TRBV28; a weak D match, TRBD1 (6 bases). The CDR3 spans 15 residues. CDR1 and CDR2 from the germline V gene are MDHEN and SYDVKM. Between the trimmed V and J ends, which lost 6 bases and 5 bases, there was a span of 19 bases. The CDR3 DNA sequence: TGTGCCAGCAGGGTGCCGGGACATTTGGGAACTGAAGCTTTCTTT. Translation: CASRVPGHLGTEAFF.

The chain links TRBV20-1 to TRBJ2-4, with 9 bases aligning to TRBD2. The CDR3 loop spans 13 amino acids. Germline V gene data show CDR1 as DFQATT and CDR2 as SNEGSKA (reference sequence). With 6 bases clipped from V and 2 bases from J, the junction kept 2 bases outside the gene matches. CDR3 loop: CSAAGGPKNIQYF. DNA for the CDR3: TGCAGTGCAGCGGGGGGCCCCAAAAACATTCAGTACTTC.

This clonotype showed up just once. The chain recombines TRBV7-8 with TRBJ2-7; D gene ambiguous. The CDR3 consists of 13 residues. Germline V CDR1 and CDR2: SGHVS, FQNEAQ. V lost 7 bases to trimming and J lost 7 bases, with 17 bases between them. The CDR3 nucleotides read TGTGCCAGCAACCTTGGGCAGTTTGTGGAGCAGTACTTC. Translated, it gives CASNLGQFVEQYF.

This clonotype was found many times. The rearrangement uses TRBV5-6 and TRBJ2-2; D unresolved. The CDR3 length is 14 residues. The V end lost 6 bases, the J end lost 1 base, and 10 bases lay between the germline ends. The germline V gene has CDR1 SGHDT and CDR2 YYEEEE. The CDR3 here is CASKGHWNTGELFF. The DNA for the CDR3 is TGTGCCAGCAAGGGTCATTGGAACACCGGGGAGCTGTTTTTT.

This clonotype appeared many times. This chain links TRBV5-6 with TRBJ2-7, with TRBD2 matching over 9 bases. This CDR3 is 15 amino acids long. CDR1 and CDR2 from the germline V gene are SGHDT and YYEEEE. The junction had 14 bases not matched to a gene; V was cut back by 4 bases and J by 9 bases. CDR3 amino acids: CASSPQSGGPSWQYF. As DNA, the CDR3 is TGTGCCAGCAGCCCCCAGAGCGGGGGGCCGTCATGGCAGTACTTC.